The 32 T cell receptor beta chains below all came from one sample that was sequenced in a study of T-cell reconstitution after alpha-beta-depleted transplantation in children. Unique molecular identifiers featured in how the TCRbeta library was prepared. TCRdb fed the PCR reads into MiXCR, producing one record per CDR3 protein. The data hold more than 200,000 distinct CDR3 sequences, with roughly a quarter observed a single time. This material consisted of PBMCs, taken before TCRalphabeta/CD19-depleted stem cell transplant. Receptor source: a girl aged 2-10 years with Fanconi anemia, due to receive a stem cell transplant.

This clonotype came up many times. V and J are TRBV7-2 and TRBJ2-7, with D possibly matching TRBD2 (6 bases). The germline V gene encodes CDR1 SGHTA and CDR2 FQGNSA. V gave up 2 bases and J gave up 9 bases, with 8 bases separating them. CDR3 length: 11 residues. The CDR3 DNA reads TGTGCCAGCAGCTTACACGGGGGGCAGTACTTC. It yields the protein CASSLHGGQYF.

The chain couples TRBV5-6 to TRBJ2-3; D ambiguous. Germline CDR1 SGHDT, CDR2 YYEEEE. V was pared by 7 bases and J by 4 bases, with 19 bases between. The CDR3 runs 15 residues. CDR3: CASYHYILPADTQYF. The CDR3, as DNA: TGTGCCAGCTACCATTACATCCTTCCGGCAGATACGCAGTATTTT.

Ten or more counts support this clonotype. The DNA of the CDR3 is TGTGCCAGCAGTTTAGGAGACTCCTACAATGAGCAGTTCTTC. Its translation is CASSLGDSYNEQFF. This chain links TRBV12-3 or TRBV12-4 with TRBJ2-1; the D is unclear. The CDR3 is made up of 14 amino acids. Trimming shortened V by 1 base and J by 0 bases, and 4 bases separated the two germline ends.

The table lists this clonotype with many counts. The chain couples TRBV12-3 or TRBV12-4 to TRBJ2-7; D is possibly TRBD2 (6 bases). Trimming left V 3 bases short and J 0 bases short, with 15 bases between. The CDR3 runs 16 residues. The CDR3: CASSFYRGLSSYEQYF. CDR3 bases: TGTGCCAGCAGTTTTTACCGGGGGTTAAGCTCCTACGAGCAGTACTTC.

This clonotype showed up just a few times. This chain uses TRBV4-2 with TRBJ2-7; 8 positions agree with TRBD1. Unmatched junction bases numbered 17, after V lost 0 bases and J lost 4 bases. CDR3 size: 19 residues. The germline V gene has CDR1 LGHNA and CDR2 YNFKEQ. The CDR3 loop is CASSQEGLRGRDGLYEQYF. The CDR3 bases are TGTGCCAGCAGCCAAGAGGGGCTCAGGGGGCGAGACGGACTTTACGAGCAGTACTTC.

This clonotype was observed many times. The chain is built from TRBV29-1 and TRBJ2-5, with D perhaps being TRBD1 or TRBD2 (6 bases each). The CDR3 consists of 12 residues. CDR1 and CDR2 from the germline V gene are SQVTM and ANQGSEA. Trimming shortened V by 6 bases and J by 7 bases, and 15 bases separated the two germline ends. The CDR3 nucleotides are TGCAGCGTGGAGGAAGGGGGAGGGACCCAGTACTTC. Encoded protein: CSVEEGGGTQYF.

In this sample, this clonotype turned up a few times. The CDR3 DNA reads as TGTGCCAGCAGCTTAACCACAGGGGTAGAGGAGACCCAGTACTTC. It yields the protein CASSLTTGVEETQYF. J is TRBJ2-5 and V is TRBV7-9; TRBD1 aligns across 7 bases. The CDR3 is 15 amino acids. Germline V gene lookup returns CDR1 SEHNR and CDR2 FQNEAQ (reference sequence). J was trimmed by 5 bases and V by 2 bases; bases with no gene match: 8.

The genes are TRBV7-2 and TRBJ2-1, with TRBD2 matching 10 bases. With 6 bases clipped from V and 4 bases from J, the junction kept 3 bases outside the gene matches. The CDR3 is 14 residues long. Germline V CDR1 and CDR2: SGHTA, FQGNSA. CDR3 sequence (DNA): TGTGCCAGCAGGCCACTAGCGGGATACAATGAGCAGTTCTTC. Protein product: CASRPLAGYNEQFF.

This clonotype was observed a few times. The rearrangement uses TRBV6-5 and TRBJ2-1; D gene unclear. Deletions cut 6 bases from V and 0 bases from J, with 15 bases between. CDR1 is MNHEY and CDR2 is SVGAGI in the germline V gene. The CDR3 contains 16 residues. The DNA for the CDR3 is TGTGCCAGCAGCCAGGACGGCTTGAGCTCCTACAATGAGCAGTTCTTC. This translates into CASSQDGLSSYNEQFF.

CDR3 region: CASSLAPRADTQYF. The CDR3 region has the DNA TGTGCCAGCAGCTTGGCTCCCCGAGCAGATACGCAGTATTTT. The chain carries TRBV5-6 and TRBJ2-3; D is ambiguous. Germline lookup yields CDR1 SGHDT and CDR2 YYEEEE. This CDR3 has 14 amino acids. The ends were cut back, 0 bases at V and 4 bases at J, with 9 bases in the middle.

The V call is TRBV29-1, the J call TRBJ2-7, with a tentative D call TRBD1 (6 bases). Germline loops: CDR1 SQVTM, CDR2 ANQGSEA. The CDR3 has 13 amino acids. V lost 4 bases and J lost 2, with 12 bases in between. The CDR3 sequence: CSVGEGVPYEQYF. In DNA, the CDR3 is TGCAGCGTTGGCGAGGGGGTCCCCTACGAGCAGTACTTC.

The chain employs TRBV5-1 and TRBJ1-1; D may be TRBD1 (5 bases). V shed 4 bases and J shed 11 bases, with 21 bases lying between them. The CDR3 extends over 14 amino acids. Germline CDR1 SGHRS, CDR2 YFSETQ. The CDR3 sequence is CASSPPGTTEKAFF. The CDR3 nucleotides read TGCGCCAGCAGCCCTCCGGGGACGACAGAGAAGGCTTTCTTT.

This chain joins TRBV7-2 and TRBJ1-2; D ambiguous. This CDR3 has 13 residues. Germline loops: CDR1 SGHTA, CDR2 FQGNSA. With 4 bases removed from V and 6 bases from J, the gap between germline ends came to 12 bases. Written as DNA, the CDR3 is TGTGCCAGCAGCTCCGGGTTGAGGCATGGCTACACCTTC. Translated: CASSSGLRHGYTF.

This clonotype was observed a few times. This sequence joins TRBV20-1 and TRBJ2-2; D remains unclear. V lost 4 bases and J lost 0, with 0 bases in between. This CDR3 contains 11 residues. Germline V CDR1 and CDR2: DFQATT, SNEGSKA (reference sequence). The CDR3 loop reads CSATNTGELFF. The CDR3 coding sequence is TGCAGTGCTACGAACACCGGGGAGCTGTTTTTT.

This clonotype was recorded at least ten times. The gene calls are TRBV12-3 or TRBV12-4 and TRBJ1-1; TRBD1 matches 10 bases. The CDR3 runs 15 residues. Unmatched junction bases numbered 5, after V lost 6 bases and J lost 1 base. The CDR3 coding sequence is TGTGCCAGCAGCGGGACAGGGGAAAGGAACACTGAAGCTTTCTTT. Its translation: CASSGTGERNTEAFF.

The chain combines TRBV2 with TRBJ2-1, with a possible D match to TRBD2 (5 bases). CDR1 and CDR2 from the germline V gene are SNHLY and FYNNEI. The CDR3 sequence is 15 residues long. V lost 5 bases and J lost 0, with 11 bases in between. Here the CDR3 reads CASSRAASSYNEQFF. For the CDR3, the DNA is TGTGCCAGCAGTCGAGCGGCCTCCTCCTACAATGAGCAGTTCTTC.

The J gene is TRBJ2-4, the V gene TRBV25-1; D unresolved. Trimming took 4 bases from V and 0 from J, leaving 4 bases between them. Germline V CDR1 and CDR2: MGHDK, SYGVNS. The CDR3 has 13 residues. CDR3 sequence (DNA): TGTGCCAGCAGTGCGCTAGCCAAAAACATTCAGTACTTC. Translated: CASSALAKNIQYF.

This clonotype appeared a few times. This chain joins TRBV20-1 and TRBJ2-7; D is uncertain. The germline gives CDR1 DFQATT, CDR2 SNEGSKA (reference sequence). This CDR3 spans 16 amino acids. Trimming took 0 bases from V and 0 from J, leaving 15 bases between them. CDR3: CSARDPQQLSSYEQYF. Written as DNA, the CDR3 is TGCAGTGCTAGAGATCCCCAGCAACTAAGCTCCTACGAGCAGTACTTC.

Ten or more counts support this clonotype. Written as DNA, the CDR3 is TGTGCCAGCAGTTTAATGCTAGCGGGGGCCCACCAAGAGACCCAGTACTTC. It yields the protein CASSLMLAGAHQETQYF. The gene calls are TRBV28 and TRBJ2-5; 10 bases match TRBD2. J was trimmed by 0 bases and V by 2 bases; bases with no gene match: 6. From germline, CDR1 is MDHEN and CDR2 SYDVKM. The CDR3 is 17 residues long.

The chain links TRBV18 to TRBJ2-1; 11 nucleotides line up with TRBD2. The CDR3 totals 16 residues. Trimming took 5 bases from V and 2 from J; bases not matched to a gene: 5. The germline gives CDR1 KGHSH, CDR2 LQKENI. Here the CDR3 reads CASSALAGDPYNEQFF. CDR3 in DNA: TGTGCCAGCTCAGCACTAGCGGGAGACCCCTACAATGAGCAGTTCTTC.

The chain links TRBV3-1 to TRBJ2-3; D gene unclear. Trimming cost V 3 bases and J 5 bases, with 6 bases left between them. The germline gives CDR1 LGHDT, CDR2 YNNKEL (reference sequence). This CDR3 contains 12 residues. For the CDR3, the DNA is TGTGCCAGCAGCCATCGGGTAGATACGCAGTATTTT. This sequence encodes CASSHRVDTQYF.

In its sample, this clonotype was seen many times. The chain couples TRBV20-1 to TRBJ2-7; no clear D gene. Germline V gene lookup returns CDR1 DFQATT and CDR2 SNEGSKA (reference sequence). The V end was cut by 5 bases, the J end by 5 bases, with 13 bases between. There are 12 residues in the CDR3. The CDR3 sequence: CSAPQLGNEQYF. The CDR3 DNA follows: TGCAGTGCTCCACAGTTGGGGAACGAGCAGTACTTC.

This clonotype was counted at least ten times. The CDR3 protein is CSVGRAGSYEQYF. CDR3 DNA sequence: TGCAGCGTTGGGAGGGCAGGGTCTTACGAGCAGTACTTC. The V gene is TRBV29-1, the J gene TRBJ2-7; TRBD2 is a possible D gene (6 bases). The CDR3 runs to 13 residues. The germline CDR1 and CDR2 sequences are SQVTM and ANQGSEA. Trimming pared 4 bases from V and 4 bases from J, leaving 14 bases between.

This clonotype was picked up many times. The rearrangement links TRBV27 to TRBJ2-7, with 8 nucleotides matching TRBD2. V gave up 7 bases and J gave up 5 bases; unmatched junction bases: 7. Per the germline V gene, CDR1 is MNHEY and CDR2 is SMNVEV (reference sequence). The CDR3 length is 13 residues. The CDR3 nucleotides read TGTGCCAGCATGAACAGCGGGAGCGACGAGCAGTACTTC. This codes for CASMNSGSDEQYF.

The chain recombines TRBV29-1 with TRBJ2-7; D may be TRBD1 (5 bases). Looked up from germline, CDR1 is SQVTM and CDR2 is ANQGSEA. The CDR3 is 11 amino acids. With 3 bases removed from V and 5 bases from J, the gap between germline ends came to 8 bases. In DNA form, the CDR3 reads TGCAGCGTTGAGGCAGGGAACGAGCAGTACTTC. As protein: CSVEAGNEQYF.

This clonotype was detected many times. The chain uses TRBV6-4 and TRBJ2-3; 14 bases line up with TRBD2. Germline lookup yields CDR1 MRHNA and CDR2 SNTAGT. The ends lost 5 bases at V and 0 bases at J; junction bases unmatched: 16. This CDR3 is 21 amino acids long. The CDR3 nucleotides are TGTGCCAGCAGTCGGTTCCCCTTAAGGACTAGCGGGAGGAATAGCACAGATACGCAGTATTTT. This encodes CASSRFPLRTSGRNSTDTQYF.

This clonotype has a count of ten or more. As DNA, the CDR3 is TGTGCCAGCAGCCACGTCTCTGGGGCCAACGTCCTGACTTTC. Amino acids: CASSHVSGANVLTF. The chain is built from TRBV4-2 and TRBJ2-6; D unresolved. V gave up 3 bases and J gave up 0 bases, with 3 bases separating them. Germline lookup yields CDR1 LGHNA and CDR2 YNFKEQ. CDR3 length equals 14 residues.

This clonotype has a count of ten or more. The CDR3 DNA is TGTGCCAGCAGCTTATCACGGAGGAGTCATACGCAGTATTTT. Translation gives CASSLSRRSHTQYF. The rearrangement joins TRBV7-6 to TRBJ2-3; D is possibly TRBD2 (5 bases). CDR3 length equals 14 residues. Germline assignment: CDR1 SGHVS and CDR2 FNYEAQ. With 2 bases removed from V and 7 bases from J, the gap between germline ends came to 13 bases.

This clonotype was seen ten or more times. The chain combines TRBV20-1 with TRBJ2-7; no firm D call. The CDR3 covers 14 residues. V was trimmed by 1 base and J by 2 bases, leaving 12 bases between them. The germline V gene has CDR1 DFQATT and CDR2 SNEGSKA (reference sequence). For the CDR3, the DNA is TGCAGTGCTAGAGGCGGCGGCCTCACCTACGAGCAGTACTTC. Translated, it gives CSARGGGLTYEQYF.

The chain's CDR3 is CASRRLAGKLSSYNEQFF. The CDR3 DNA follows: TGTGCCAGCAGAAGACTAGCAGGGAAACTTAGCTCCTACAATGAGCAGTTCTTC. This chain uses TRBV7-8 with TRBJ2-1, with 7 bases matching TRBD2. Germline CDR1 is SGHVS and CDR2 is FQNEAQ. This CDR3 region has 18 residues. V shed 6 bases, J shed 0 bases, and the junction held 14 bases outside the gene matches.

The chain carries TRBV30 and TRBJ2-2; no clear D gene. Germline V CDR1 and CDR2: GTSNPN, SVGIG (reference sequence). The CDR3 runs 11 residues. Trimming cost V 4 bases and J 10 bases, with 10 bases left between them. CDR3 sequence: CAWKRRQELFF. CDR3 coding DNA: TGTGCCTGGAAACGTCGACAGGAGCTGTTTTTT.

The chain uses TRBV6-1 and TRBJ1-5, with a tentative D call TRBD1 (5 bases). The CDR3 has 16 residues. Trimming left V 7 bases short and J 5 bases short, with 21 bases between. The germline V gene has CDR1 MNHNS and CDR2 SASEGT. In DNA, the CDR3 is TGTGCCAGCAAGGCGTCGGGGGTCTGGGCCGATCAGCCCCAGCATTTT. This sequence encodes CASKASGVWADQPQHF.